The clone carrying this T cell receptor (beta chain) was recorded at least ten times. The V gene lost 8 bases and the J gene lost 3 bases, with 10 bases spanning the gap. The CDR3 loop spans 13 amino acids. Germline values: CDR1 SNHLY, CDR2 FYNNEI. The source material, RNA transcripts, was used to amplify TCR beta CDR3 regions. First-round RT-PCR of the TCR CDR3 relied on the HTBI primer set. Each CDR3 protein is one row after TCRdb ran MiXCR on the multiplex PCR reads. The sample lists about 280,000 distinct CDR3 sequences; around a quarter were seen once. The data stem from a study of T cells in Graves' hyperthyroidism and ophthalmopathy.

The sample consisted of blood. The origin of this receptor is a man aged 35-49 years with Graves' hyperthyroidism that later progressed to Graves' ophthalmopathy. The V gene is TRBV2, the J gene TRBJ2-2; no clear D. The CDR3 reads CASGTRDTGELFF. CDR3 DNA sequence: TGTGCCAGCGGAACCCGAGACACCGGGGAGCTGTTTTTT.